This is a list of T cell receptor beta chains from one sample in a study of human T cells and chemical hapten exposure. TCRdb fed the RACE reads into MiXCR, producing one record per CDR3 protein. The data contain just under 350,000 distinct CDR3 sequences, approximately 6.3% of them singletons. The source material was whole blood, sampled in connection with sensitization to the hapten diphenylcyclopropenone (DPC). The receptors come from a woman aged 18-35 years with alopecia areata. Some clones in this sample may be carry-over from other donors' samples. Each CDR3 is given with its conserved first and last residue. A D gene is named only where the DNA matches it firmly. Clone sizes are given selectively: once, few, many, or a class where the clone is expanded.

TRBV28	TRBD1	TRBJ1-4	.	CASTRWLPGQGEEKLFF	TGTGCCAGCACCCGGTGGCTTCCGGGACAGGGAGAAGAAAAACTGTTTTTT
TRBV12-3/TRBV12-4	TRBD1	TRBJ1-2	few	CASRDSGMGQGYSRGYTF	TGTGCCAGCAGGGATTCCGGTATGGGACAGGGATATTCTCGTGGCTACACCTTC
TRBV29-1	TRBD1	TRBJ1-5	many	CSVEDGRVATGAHQPQHF	TGCAGCGTTGAAGATGGGCGTGTTGCGACAGGGGCACATCAGCCCCAGCATTTT
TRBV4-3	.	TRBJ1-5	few	CASSQDSGEGQPQHF	TGCGCCAGCAGCCAAGATTCGGGGGAGGGCCAGCCCCAGCATTTT
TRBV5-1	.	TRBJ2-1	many	CASSSGTVGGEQFF	TGCGCCAGCAGCTCTGGGACCGTGGGGGGTGAGCAGTTCTTC
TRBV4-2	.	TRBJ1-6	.	CASSQGADNSPLHF	TGTGCCAGCAGCCAAGGGGCAGATAATTCACCCCTCCACTTT
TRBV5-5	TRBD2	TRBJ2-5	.	CASSSQGRGGSETQYF	TGTGCCAGCAGCTCCCAAGGGCGGGGGGGCTCAGAGACCCAGTACTTC
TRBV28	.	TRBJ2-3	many	CASSTPMALTSTDTQYF	TGTGCCAGCAGTACCCCCATGGCCCTCACTAGCACAGATACGCAGTATTTT
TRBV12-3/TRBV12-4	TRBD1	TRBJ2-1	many	CASSPPAGTGPSNEQFF	TGTGCCAGCAGTCCTCCCGCCGGGACAGGGCCCTCCAATGAGCAGTTCTTC
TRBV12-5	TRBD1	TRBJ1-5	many	CASGRRGQGALSNQPQHF	TGTGCTAGTGGACGACGGGGACAGGGGGCGCTTAGCAATCAGCCCCAGCATTTT
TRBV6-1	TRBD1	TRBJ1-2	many	CASSRDSYGYTF	TGTGCCAGCAGCCGGGACAGCTATGGCTACACCTTC
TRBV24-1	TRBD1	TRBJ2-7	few	CATSSRGQTYEQYF	TGTGCCACCAGTTCTAGGGGGCAGACCTACGAGCAGTACTTC
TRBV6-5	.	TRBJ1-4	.	CASSYAGPRAANEKLFF	TGTGCCAGCAGTTACGCCGGGCCTCGTGCCGCTAATGAAAAACTGTTTTTT
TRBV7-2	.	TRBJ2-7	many	CASSSGGAQSYEQYF	TGTGCCAGCAGCTCCGGAGGAGCCCAATCCTACGAGCAGTACTTC
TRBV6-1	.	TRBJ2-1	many	CASSESGLGEQFF	TGTGCCAGCAGTGAGTCAGGGTTAGGGGAGCAGTTCTTC
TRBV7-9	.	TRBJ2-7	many	CASSRRDEQYF	TGTGCCAGCAGCCGCAGGGACGAGCAGTACTTC
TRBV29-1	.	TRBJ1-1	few	CSVPGRGGNTEAFF	TGCAGCGTCCCCGGACGGGGAGGAAACACTGAAGCTTTCTTT
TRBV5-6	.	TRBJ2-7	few	CASRMKGGPYEQYF	TGTGCCAGCAGAATGAAAGGGGGGCCCTACGAGCAGTACTTC
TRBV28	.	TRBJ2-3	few	CASSRHREPPLDTQYF	TGTGCCAGCAGCCGTCACAGGGAACCCCCTCTGGATACGCAGTATTTT
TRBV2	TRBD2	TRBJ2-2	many	CAKGLAGMNTGELFF	TGTGCCAAAGGACTAGCGGGAATGAACACCGGGGAGCTGTTTTTT
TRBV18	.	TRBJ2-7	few	CASSPTINPYEQYF	TGTGCCAGCTCACCCACTATAAACCCCTACGAGCAGTACTTC
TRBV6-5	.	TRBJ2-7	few	CASSYPGNYSSYEQYF	TGTGCCAGCAGTTACCCCGGGAACTACAGCTCCTACGAGCAGTACTTC
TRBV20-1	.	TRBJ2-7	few	CSAMNRQTYEQYF	TGCAGTGCTATGAATAGACAGACCTACGAGCAGTACTTC
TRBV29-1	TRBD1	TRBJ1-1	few	CSVAGQGIPEAFF	TGCAGCGTAGCGGGACAGGGGATCCCTGAAGCTTTCTTT
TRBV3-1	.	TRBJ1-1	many	CASSLYNLNTEAFF	TGTGCCAGCAGCCTATATAACCTAAACACTGAAGCTTTCTTT
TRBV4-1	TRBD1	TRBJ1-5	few	CASSQGAGQDNQPQHF	TGCGCCAGCAGCCAAGGAGCAGGACAGGACAATCAGCCCCAGCATTTT
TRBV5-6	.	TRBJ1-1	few	CASSLGRQVGTEAFF	TGTGCCAGCAGCTTGGGGAGGCAGGTCGGGACTGAAGCTTTCTTT
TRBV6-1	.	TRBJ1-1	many	CASSERTADEAFF	TGTGCCAGCAGTGAACGAACGGCAGATGAAGCTTTCTTT
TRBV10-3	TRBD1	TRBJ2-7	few	CAIRSSTGAAYEQYF	TGTGCCATCAGATCTTCGACAGGGGCGGCCTACGAGCAGTACTTC
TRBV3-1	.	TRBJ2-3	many	CASSPQGDTQYF	TGTGCCAGCAGCCCACAGGGAGATACGCAGTATTTT
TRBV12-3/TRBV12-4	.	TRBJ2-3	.	CASSQRPRDWEVPPSTDTQYF	TGTGCCAGCAGCCAAAGGCCCCGGGACTGGGAAGTACCTCCTAGCACAGATACGCAGTATTTT
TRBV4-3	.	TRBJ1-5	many	CASSQDRQYNQPQHF	TGCGCCAGCAGCCAAGATCGGCAGTACAATCAGCCCCAGCATTTT
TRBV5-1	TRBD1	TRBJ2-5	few	CASSPTYRGDYQETQYF	TGCGCCAGCAGCCCGACCTACAGGGGGGACTACCAAGAGACCCAGTACTTC
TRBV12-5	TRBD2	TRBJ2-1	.	CASGLTPQGLRLAGASYNEQFF	TGTGCTAGTGGTTTGACCCCACAGGGGTTGAGGCTAGCGGGGGCCAGTTACAATGAGCAGTTCTTC
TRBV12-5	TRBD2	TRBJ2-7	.	CASGLVRSGGPAWEQYF	TGTGCTAGTGGTTTGGTACGGAGCGGGGGGCCCGCTTGGGAGCAGTACTTC
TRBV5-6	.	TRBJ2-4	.	CASSLRIGPSIQYF	TGTGCCAGCAGCCTACGTATTGGTCCTTCCATTCAGTACTTC
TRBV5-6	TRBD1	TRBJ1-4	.	CASSLEGRGQKLFF	TGTGCCAGCAGCTTGGAAGGCAGGGGGCAAAAACTGTTTTTT
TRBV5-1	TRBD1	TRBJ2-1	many	CASSPTGDNEQFF	TGCGCCAGCAGCCCGACAGGGGACAATGAGCAGTTCTTC
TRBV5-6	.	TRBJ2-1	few	CASSLWSRDEQFF	TGTGCCAGCAGCTTGTGGAGTAGGGATGAGCAGTTCTTC
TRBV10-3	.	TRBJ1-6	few	CAISEGRNTVNSPLHF	TGTGCCATCAGCGAGGGAAGGAACACAGTGAATTCACCCCTCCACTTT
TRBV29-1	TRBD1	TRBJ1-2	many	CSVGGVWTGTYGYTF	TGCAGCGTTGGAGGTGTATGGACAGGGACTTATGGCTACACCTTC
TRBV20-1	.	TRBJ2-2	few	CSAPRDTGELFF	TGCAGTGCCCCGAGGGATACCGGGGAGCTGTTTTTT
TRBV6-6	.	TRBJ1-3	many	CASNPRGGPGNTIYF	TGTGCCAGCAACCCCCGAGGGGGGCCTGGAAACACCATATATTTT
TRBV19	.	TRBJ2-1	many	CASSTAGGSWLAEYNEQFF	TGTGCCAGTAGTACGGCAGGGGGAAGTTGGCTAGCGGAATACAATGAGCAGTTCTTC
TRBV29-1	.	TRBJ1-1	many	CSVEVGGGSEAFF	TGCAGCGTTGAAGTTGGTGGGGGAAGTGAAGCTTTCTTT
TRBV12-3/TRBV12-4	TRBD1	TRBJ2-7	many	CASSLPGQGCDEQYF	TGTGCCAGCAGTTTGCCGGGACAGGGGTGCGACGAGCAGTACTTC
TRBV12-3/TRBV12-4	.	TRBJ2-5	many	CASTWGRLAQETQYF	TGTGCCAGCACCTGGGGCAGGCTGGCGCAAGAGACCCAGTACTTC
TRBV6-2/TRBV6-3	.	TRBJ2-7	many	CASSYDFSYEQYF	TGTGCCAGCAGTTACGACTTTTCCTACGAGCAGTACTTC
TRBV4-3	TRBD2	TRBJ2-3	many	CASSQVRAGGPRDTQYF	TGCGCCAGCAGCCAAGTTCGAGCGGGGGGGCCTAGAGATACGCAGTATTTT
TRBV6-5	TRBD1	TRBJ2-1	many	CASSYRRGTGGRFRDNEQFF	TGTGCCAGCAGTTACCGACGGGGGACAGGGGGTCGGTTTAGGGACAATGAGCAGTTCTTC
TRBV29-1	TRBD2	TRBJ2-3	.	CSVEGTSGGRTDTQYF	TGCAGCGTTGAAGGGACTAGCGGGGGGAGGACAGATACGCAGTATTTT
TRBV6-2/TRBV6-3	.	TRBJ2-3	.	CASSLRTMDTQYF	TGTGCCAGCAGTTTACGGACGATGGATACGCAGTATTTT
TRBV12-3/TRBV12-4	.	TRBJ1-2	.	CASSRNVGAGNYGYTF	TGTGCCAGCAGCCGAAATGTGGGGGCTGGTAACTATGGCTACACCTTC